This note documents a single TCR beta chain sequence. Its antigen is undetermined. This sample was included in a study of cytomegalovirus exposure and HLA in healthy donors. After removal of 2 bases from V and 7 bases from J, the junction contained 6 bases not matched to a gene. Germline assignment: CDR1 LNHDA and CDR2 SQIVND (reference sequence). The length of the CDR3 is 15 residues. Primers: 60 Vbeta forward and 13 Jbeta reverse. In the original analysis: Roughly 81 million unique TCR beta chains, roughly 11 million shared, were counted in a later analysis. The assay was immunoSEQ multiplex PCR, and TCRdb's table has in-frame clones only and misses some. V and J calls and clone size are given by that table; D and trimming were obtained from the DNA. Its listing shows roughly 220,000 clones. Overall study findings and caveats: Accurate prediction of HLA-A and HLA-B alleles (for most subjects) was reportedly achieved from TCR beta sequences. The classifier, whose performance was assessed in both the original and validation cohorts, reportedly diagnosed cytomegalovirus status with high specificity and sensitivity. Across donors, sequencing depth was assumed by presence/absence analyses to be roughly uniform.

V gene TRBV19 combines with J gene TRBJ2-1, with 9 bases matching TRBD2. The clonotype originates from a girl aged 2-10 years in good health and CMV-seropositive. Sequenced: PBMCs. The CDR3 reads CASSIIAGVGNEQFF. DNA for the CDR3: TGTGCCAGTAGTATAATAGCGGGAGTAGGGAATGAGCAGTTCTTC.